These 19 T cell receptor beta chains share one sample of origin, sequenced in a study of CD8+ T cells in alopecia areata. cDNA reverse transcribed from extracted RNA served as the sequencing template. Using immunoSEQ multiplex PCR, the repertoire was profiled, and TCRdb retains in-frame clones only, with some absent. The sample carries around 190,000 clones, 45% to 70% recorded once. Sequenced: CD8+ T cells sorted from blood. Receptor source: a human donor in good health.

The chain joins TRBV5-1 to TRBJ2-7, with 8 nucleotides matching TRBD1. The ends lost 0 bases at V and 0 bases at J; junction bases unmatched: 5. The V gene's germline CDR1 is SGHRS and CDR2 YFSETQ. The CDR3 contains 16 residues. DNA for the CDR3: TGCGCCAGCAGCTTGGGGGACAGGCCCTTCTCCTACGAGCAGTACTTC. Translating gives CASSLGDRPFSYEQYF.

This clone was seen only a few times. The chain couples TRBV29-1 to TRBJ2-5; TRBD1 agrees at 7 bases. The CDR3 is 12 residues long. With 3 bases clipped from V and 5 bases from J, the junction kept 3 bases outside the gene matches. Germline V gene sequence: CDR1 SQVTM, CDR2 ANQGSEA. CDR3 in DNA: TGCAGCGTTGAGACAGGGATGGAGACCCAGTACTTC. Residues: CSVETGMETQYF.

This clone came up a few times. CDR3 bases: TGTGCCAGCAGTCTACAGGGCACAGATACGCAGTATTTT. This encodes CASSLQGTDTQYF. J is TRBJ2-3 and V is TRBV25-1, with a possible D match to TRBD1 (5 bases). The CDR3 has 13 amino acids. Between the trimmed V and J ends, which lost 5 bases and 1 base, there was a span of 7 bases. Germline CDR1 reads MGHDK; CDR2 reads SYGVNS.

This clone has a handful of counts. The chain joins TRBV6-5 to TRBJ1-1, with D possibly matching TRBD1 (5 bases). Trimming shortened V by 6 bases and J by 2 bases, and 10 bases separated the two germline ends. The CDR3 has 13 amino acids. The germline CDR1 and CDR2 sequences are MNHEY and SVGAGI. The CDR3 sequence: CASRPGDNTEAFF. In nucleotides, the CDR3 is TGTGCCAGCAGGCCGGGGGACAACACTGAAGCTTTCTTT.

This clone was seen only a few times. J is TRBJ2-7 and V is TRBV4-1; the D is unclear. V was shortened by 0 bases and J by 3 bases, with 3 bases between the two germline ends. CDR3 length: 12 residues. In germline, CDR1 is MGHRA, CDR2 YSYEKL. CDR3 sequence reads: CASSQESYEQYF. In DNA, the CDR3 is TGCGCCAGCAGCCAAGAGAGCTACGAGCAGTACTTC.

V gene TRBV7-9 combines with J gene TRBJ1-5; D perhaps matches TRBD1 (5 bases). Trimming stripped 3 bases from V and 6 bases from J, with 15 bases between. The CDR3 runs to 15 residues. CDR1 and CDR2 from the germline V gene are SEHNR and FQNEAQ (reference sequence). In DNA, the CDR3 is TGTGCCAGCAGCTTGGGGGACCTACGAGGTCAGCCCCAGCATTTT. Translating gives CASSLGDLRGQPQHF.

Comments on this clone: Other DNA sequences from this sample encode an identical CDR3 as well. The chain has TRBV5-6 and TRBJ2-7; no clear D. V was shortened by 0 bases and J by 0 bases, with 7 bases between the two germline ends. This CDR3 is built from 14 residues. Germline V gene sequence: CDR1 SGHDT, CDR2 YYEEEE. CDR3 sequence (DNA): TGTGCCAGCAGCTTGGGCAGGAGCTCCTACGAGCAGTACTTC. Its translation is CASSLGRSSYEQYF.

In this sample, this clone turned up once. CDR3 in DNA: TGCGCCAGCAGCCCACGGGGAAGGGCGGACGAGCAGTACTTC. Translation: CASSPRGRADEQYF. The V call is TRBV5-1, the J call TRBJ2-7, with D possibly being TRBD2 (5 bases). CDR1 and CDR2 from the germline V gene are SGHRS and YFSETQ. The CDR3 is 14 amino acids. V lost 4 bases, J lost 5 bases, and 16 bases lay in between.

This clone has only a few counts. The rearrangement uses TRBV29-1 and TRBJ2-7; perhaps TRBD2 as D (5 bases). Germline assignment: CDR1 SQVTM and CDR2 ANQGSEA. This CDR3 has 12 residues. V was cut by 5 bases and J by 2 bases, with 10 bases left in between. The CDR3 reads CSVRGPTYEQYF. The CDR3 DNA reads TGCAGCGTTCGGGGTCCCACCTACGAGCAGTACTTC.

This sequence joins TRBV15 and TRBJ2-5; 7 bases match TRBD1. The V and J ends lost 3 bases and 4 bases, in that order; junction bases with no gene match: 5. From germline, CDR1 is LNHNV and CDR2 YYDKDF (reference sequence). The CDR3 is made up of 14 amino acids. CDR3: CATSRSTGRETQYF. The CDR3 DNA reads TGTGCCACCAGCAGGTCGACAGGGAGAGAGACCCAGTACTTC.

This clone is a singleton in its sample. The chain recombines TRBV7-3 with TRBJ1-1; D is possibly TRBD1 (5 bases). V dropped 5 bases and J dropped 3 bases, with 13 bases sitting between them. Germline values: CDR1 SGHTA, CDR2 FQGTGA. The length of the CDR3 is 14 residues. The CDR3 loop reads CASSPRPGDTEAFF. The CDR3 region has the DNA TGTGCCAGCAGCCCGAGACCGGGGGACACTGAAGCTTTCTTT.

The gene calls are TRBV12-2 and TRBJ2-4; whether TRBD1, the table's D call, matches the DNA was not checked. TRBV12-2 is recorded as a pseudogene. The CDR3 has 18 residues. CDR3 residues: CASRLGVGASPEAHIQYF. CDR3 nucleotide sequence: TGTGCAAGTCGCTTAGGGGTTGGGGCATCTCCAGAGGCTCACATTCAGTACTTC.

This rearrangement joins TRBV9 to TRBJ2-3, with D uncertain. Trimming removed 4 bases from V and 0 bases from J, with 9 bases in between. CDR3 length equals 14 residues. The germline gives CDR1 SGDLS, CDR2 YYNGEE. The CDR3 protein is CASSSRRSTDTQYF. CDR3 nucleotides: TGTGCCAGCAGCTCGCGGCGTAGCACAGATACGCAGTATTTT.

The rearrangement links TRBV18 to TRBJ2-5, with TRBD1 identical over 7 bases. The germline gives CDR1 KGHSH, CDR2 LQKENI. The CDR3 covers 13 residues. With 6 bases clipped from V and 5 bases from J, the junction kept 6 bases outside the gene matches. Here the CDR3 reads CASSWTGRETQYF. The CDR3 DNA reads as TGTGCCAGCTCGTGGACAGGCCGGGAGACCCAGTACTTC.

This clone showed up just a few times. The chain employs TRBV29-1 and TRBJ1-2; 9 bases align to TRBD1. This CDR3 comprises 12 residues. The germline gives CDR1 SQVTM, CDR2 ANQGSEA. Losses at the gene ends were 8 bases for V and 6 bases for J; bases not matched to a gene: 7. CDR3 loop: CSTTQGADGYTF. CDR3 DNA sequence: TGCAGCACAACACAGGGGGCGGATGGCTACACCTTC. Full variable domain (outside the CDR3, taken from reference TRBV29-1 and TRBJ1-2): SAVISQKPSRDICQRGTSLTIQCQVDSQVTMMFWYRQQPGQSLTLIATANQGSEATYESGFVIDKFPISRPNLTFSTLTVSNMSPEDSSIYLCSTTQGADGYTFGSGTRLTVV.

This chain uses TRBV4-1 with TRBJ2-5; 7 bases line up with TRBD1. Germline V lookup: CDR1 MGHRA, CDR2 YSYEKL. This CDR3 has 14 amino acids. V gave up 0 bases and J gave up 5 bases; unmatched junction bases: 3. DNA of the CDR3: TGCGCCAGCAGCCAAGATAGGGGGCTGGAGACCCAGTACTTC. It encodes CASSQDRGLETQYF.

The V gene is TRBV4-1, the J gene TRBJ1-1; 8 nucleotides line up with TRBD1. V shed 3 bases, J shed 1 base, and the junction held 4 bases outside the gene matches. This CDR3 is built from 15 residues. Per the germline V gene, CDR1 is MGHRA and CDR2 is YSYEKL. This CDR3 is CASSHIGQGNTEAFF. The CDR3 DNA follows: TGCGCCAGCAGCCATATCGGACAGGGGAACACTGAAGCTTTCTTT.

This clone was found a few times. The chain has TRBV7-9 and TRBJ2-3; 7 bases fit TRBD1. The germline V gene has CDR1 SEHNR and CDR2 FQNEAQ (reference sequence). The CDR3 extends over 16 amino acids. V shed 5 bases and J 1 base; nucleotides not matched to a gene: 9. CDR3 nucleotide sequence: TGTGCCAGCAGCAGAAACAGGGGAATAGGCACAGATACGCAGTATTTT. It is translated as CASSRNRGIGTDTQYF. The whole variable domain, filled in from reference TRBV7-9 and TRBJ2-3, reads DTGVSQNPRHKITKRGQNVTFRCDPISEHNRLYWYRQTLGQGPEFLTYFQNEAQLEKSRLLSDRFSAERPKGSFSTLEIQRTEQGDSAMYLCASSRNRGIGTDTQYFGPGTRLTVL.

This sequence joins TRBV2 and TRBJ2-5; weak D call: TRBD1 (6 bases). V was pared by 8 bases and J by 3 bases, with 10 bases between. This CDR3 contains 12 residues. Germline V gene lookup returns CDR1 SNHLY and CDR2 FYNNEI. The CDR3 DNA sequence: TGTGCCAGCCGGGACATAGAAGAGACCCAGTACTTC. It translates to CASRDIEETQYF.